The present entry profiles one T cell receptor (beta chain) with its context. Sequencing was performed with immunoSEQ multiplex PCR; in TCRdb, only in-frame clones are kept and a portion is missing. This table holds 25,000 to 35,000 clones, roughly 76% found once. This entry comes from a study of PD-1 blockade in classical Hodgkin lymphoma. This CDR3 spans 12 amino acids. The V end was cut by 2 bases, the J end by 5 bases, with 1 base between. The germline CDR1 and CDR2 sequences are MNHNY and SVGAGI (reference sequence). Exposure to brentuximab vedotin varied, and each patient had relapsed following autologous stem cell transplantation.

This chain links TRBV6-6 with TRBJ1-6, with no clear D. This receptor was identified in a human donor with classical Hodgkin lymphoma. The input for sequencing was peripheral blood mononuclear cells (PBMCs), taken before the second cycle of nivolumab. The CDR3 DNA reads TGTGCCAGCAGTTACGATAATTCACCCCTCCACTTT. Residues: CASSYDNSPLHF.